These T cell receptor beta chains were read from a single sample in a study of control samples from healthy donors and cancer patients. Sequenced by immunoSEQ multiplex PCR; TCRdb stores in-frame clones only, minus some. The sample holds about 57,000 clones, 75% to 95% seen once. Sequenced sample: PBMCs. The receptors were gathered from a man younger than 45 with colorectal cancer. Both conserved end residues are part of each CDR3. D genes are given only for firm matches. A row's size may be missing; if present it is once, few, many or a size class.

clone size	D gene	CDR3 length	J gene	V gene	CDR3 protein	CDR3 DNA
NA	NA	16	TRBJ2-3	TRBV29-1	CSVEKGRQGGPDTQYF	TGCAGCGTTGAGAAAGGCCGGCAGGGTGGGCCAGATACGCAGTATTTT
NA	NA	10	TRBJ2-1	TRBV20-1	CSASSNEQFF	TGCAGTGCTAGTTCGAATGAGCAGTTCTTC
NA	NA	17	TRBJ2-4	TRBV2	CASTKGGDSLAKNIQYF	TGTGCCAGCACCAAGGGAGGGGACAGCCTAGCCAAAAACATTCAGTACTTC
NA	NA	14	TRBJ1-5	TRBV9	CASSVSGGVQPQHF	TGTGCCAGCAGCGTAAGCGGGGGGGTTCAGCCCCAGCATTTT
NA	NA	17	TRBJ2-1	TRBV6-1	CASSEAEQERYYNEQFF	TGTGCCAGCAGTGAAGCGGAACAAGAAAGATACTACAATGAGCAGTTCTTC
NA	NA	13	TRBJ2-5	TRBV6-6	CAGGGGLGETQYF	TGTGCCGGGGGAGGGGGTCTAGGGGAGACCCAGTACTTC
NA	NA	19	TRBJ1-3	TRBV11-2	CASSFAPSGERRYGNTIYF	TGTGCCAGCAGTTTTGCACCTTCAGGGGAAAGACGTTATGGAAACACCATATATTTT
NA	NA	11	TRBJ1-1	TRBV19	CASGGPTEAFF	TGTGCCTCCGGGGGGCCCACTGAAGCTTTCTTT
NA	NA	13	TRBJ1-2	TRBV7-6	CASSRGSGYGYTF	TGTGCCAGCAGCCGGGGGTCTGGCTATGGCTACACCTTC
NA	NA	14	TRBJ2-2	TRBV30	CAWSKTGIAGELFF	TGTGCCTGGAGTAAAACAGGGATCGCCGGGGAGCTGTTTTTT
NA	TRBD1	12	TRBJ1-1	TRBV11-2	CASTQGAPEAFF	TGTGCCAGCACCCAGGGGGCCCCTGAAGCTTTCTTT
NA	NA	15	TRBJ1-4	TRBV4-3	CASSQNGGVNEKLFF	TGCGCCAGCAGCCAAAATGGGGGGGTTAATGAAAAACTGTTTTTT
NA	TRBD2	15	TRBJ2-3	TRBV7-6	CASSPRGYNTDTQYF	TGTGCCAGCAGCCCGCGGGGGTACAACACAGATACGCAGTATTTT
NA	TRBD1	15	TRBJ1-2	TRBV19	CASSEADRAGNGYTF	TGTGCCAGTAGTGAGGCGGACAGGGCGGGGAATGGCTACACCTTC
NA	NA	13	TRBJ1-1	TRBV7-9	CASSLGQGTEAFF	TGTGCCAGCAGCTTAGGGCAGGGGACTGAAGCTTTCTTT
few	NA	13	TRBJ1-5	TRBV30	CAWGEGSNQPQHF	TGTGCCTGGGGGGAGGGATCCAATCAGCCCCAGCATTTT
NA	NA	14	TRBJ1-1	TRBV3-1/TRBV3-2	CASSLGGANTEAFF	TGTGCCAGCAGCCTTGGAGGGGCTAACACTGAAGCTTTCTTT
NA	NA	18	TRBJ2-2	TRBV5-1	CASSLAPPRGIRAGELFF	TGCGCCAGCAGCTTGGCACCACCAAGGGGTATTAGGGCCGGGGAGCTGTTTTTT
NA	TRBD1	18	TRBJ2-2	TRBV5-1	CASSYPGQGRRGTGELFF	TGCGCCAGCAGCTACCCGGGACAGGGGAGAAGGGGGACCGGGGAGCTGTTTTTT
NA	TRBD1	15	TRBJ1-2	TRBV4-3	CASSQVDRGGSGYTF	TGCGCCAGCAGCCAGGTGGACAGGGGAGGAAGCGGCTACACCTTC
NA	TRBD1	13	TRBJ2-1	TRBV30	CASDRDSSNEQFF	TGTGCCTCAGATAGGGACAGCTCCAATGAGCAGTTCTTC
NA	NA	13	TRBJ1-1	TRBV19	CASSQTRETEAFF	TGTGCCAGTAGTCAGACACGGGAGACTGAAGCTTTCTTT
NA	NA	13	TRBJ1-2	TRBV27	CASSFGGGYGYTF	TGTGCCAGCAGTTTCGGGGGAGGCTATGGCTACACCTTC
NA	TRBD2	18	TRBJ2-3	TRBV4-1	CASSQEVGLAGGTDTQYF	TGCGCCAGCAGCCAAGAGGTGGGGCTAGCGGGGGGCACAGATACGCAGTATTTT
NA	TRBD1	15	TRBJ2-3	TRBV5-1	CASSRDRGYTDTQYF	TGCGCCAGCAGCCGGGACAGGGGGTACACAGATACGCAGTATTTT
NA	NA	12	TRBJ2-5	TRBV12-3/TRBV12-4	CASSFYRETQYF	TGTGCCAGCAGTTTCTACCGGGAGACCCAGTACTTC
NA	NA	12	TRBJ2-1	TRBV27	CASLGLYNEQFF	TGTGCCAGTTTAGGCCTCTACAATGAGCAGTTCTTC
NA	TRBD1	17	TRBJ2-3	TRBV5-6	CASIPARGLLTTDTQYF	TGTGCCAGCATCCCAGCCAGGGGGTTACTTACCACAGATACGCAGTATTTT
NA	TRBD2	17	TRBJ2-1	TRBV7-9	CASSFSSSGGAYNEQFF	TGTGCCAGCAGCTTTTCCTCGAGCGGGGGGGCGTACAATGAGCAGTTCTTC
few	NA	13	TRBJ1-3	TRBV6-5	CASRGRGRNTIYF	TGTGCCAGCCGGGGCAGGGGTAGGAACACCATATATTTT
NA	TRBD2	14	TRBJ2-1	TRBV6-5	CASSYSRGGNEQFF	TGTGCCAGCAGTTACTCGCGGGGGGGAAATGAGCAGTTCTTC
NA	NA	17	TRBJ2-4	TRBV7-2	CASSQKLLGVVEDIQYF	TGTGCCAGCAGCCAAAAACTGTTGGGGGTAGTGGAGGACATTCAGTACTTC
NA	NA	14	TRBJ1-1	TRBV6-2/TRBV6-3	CASSYTAGNTEAFF	TGTGCCAGCAGCTATACTGCAGGGAACACTGAAGCTTTCTTT
NA	NA	12	TRBJ2-7	TRBV7-9	CASSQSGYEQYF	TGTGCCAGCAGCCAGTCCGGGTACGAGCAGTACTTC
NA	TRBD1	18	TRBJ2-1	TRBV6-1	CASSEIRLRTGVPNEQFF	TGTGCCAGCAGTGAAATCCGTCTTCGGACAGGGGTTCCAAATGAGCAGTTCTTC
NA	TRBD2	17	TRBJ2-1	TRBV13	CASSPQSERGGYNEQFF	TGTGCCAGCAGCCCCCAGTCCGAGCGGGGGGGATACAATGAGCAGTTCTTC
NA	TRBD1	14	TRBJ1-2	TRBV9	CASSSQGGNYGYTF	TGTGCCAGCAGCTCCCAGGGGGGAAACTATGGCTACACCTTC
NA	NA	16	TRBJ2-6	TRBV27	CASSLSASSGANVLTF	TGTGCCAGCAGTTTATCGGCCAGCTCTGGGGCCAACGTCCTGACTTTC
few	NA	12	TRBJ2-3	TRBV2	CASSVSTDTQYF	TGTGCCAGCAGTGTTAGCACAGATACGCAGTATTTT
NA	NA	14	TRBJ1-1	TRBV21-1	CASSPGGGGTEAFF	TGTGCCAGCAGCCCCGGTGGGGGTGGTACTGAAGCTTTCTTT
NA	NA	14	TRBJ1-3	TRBV29-1	CSVEDSTEGNTIYF	TGCAGCGTTGAAGATTCGACAGAAGGAAACACCATATATTTT
NA	NA	18	TRBJ2-6	TRBV7-8	CASSPYRTVTSGANVLTF	TGTGCCAGCAGCCCCTATAGGACAGTAACCTCTGGGGCCAACGTCCTGACTTTC
NA	NA	15	TRBJ1-6	TRBV6-5	CASIPIGRLGSPLHF	TGTGCCAGCATCCCAATAGGGCGCTTGGGTTCACCCCTCCACTTT
NA	NA	16	TRBJ1-3	TRBV6-6	CASSYSSGNSGNTIYF	TGTGCCAGCAGTTACTCGTCAGGAAACTCTGGAAACACCATATATTTT
NA	NA	13	TRBJ2-5	TRBV6-4	CASSEIGGETQYF	TGTGCCAGCAGTGAAATTGGGGGGGAGACCCAGTACTTC
NA	NA	11	TRBJ2-5	TRBV20-1	CSAVQRDDQYF	TGCAGTGCTGTACAGCGAGATGACCAGTACTTC
NA	NA	14	TRBJ1-2	TRBV6-5	CASKAVGADNGYTF	TGTGCCAGCAAAGCGGTGGGGGCTGATAATGGCTACACCTTC
few	NA	14	TRBJ1-4	TRBV7-8	CASSLVVVNEKLFF	TGTGCCAGCAGCTTAGTGGTAGTAAATGAAAAACTGTTTTTT
few	NA	15	TRBJ2-1	TRBV2	CASTFSSTSYNEQFF	TGTGCCAGCACCTTCAGTTCAACCTCCTACAATGAGCAGTTCTTC
NA	NA	15	TRBJ1-1	TRBV5-1	CASSSNMRGVTEAFF	TGCGCCAGCAGCTCTAATATGCGAGGGGTTACTGAAGCTTTCTTT
NA	NA	12	TRBJ1-6	TRBV12-3/TRBV12-4	CASTMGVSPLHF	TGTGCCAGCACCATGGGTGTTTCACCCCTCCACTTT
NA	NA	15	TRBJ1-5	TRBV30	CAWSPDGARNQPQHF	TGTGCCTGGAGCCCCGACGGAGCGCGTAATCAGCCCCAGCATTTT
NA	TRBD2	15	TRBJ2-7	TRBV6-5	CASRVSGGPPYEQYF	TGTGCCAGCAGGGTTAGCGGGGGCCCGCCCTACGAGCAGTACTTC
NA	TRBD2	14	TRBJ2-1	TRBV7-6	CASSLRGGANEQFF	TGTGCCAGCAGCCTTCGGGGGGGGGCAAATGAGCAGTTCTTC
NA	NA	14	TRBJ2-5	TRBV7-2	CASSTPGSQETQYF	TGTGCCAGCAGCACTCCGGGATCACAAGAGACCCAGTACTTC
NA	NA	14	TRBJ1-2	TRBV14	CASRQGWDIYGYTF	TGTGCCAGCAGGCAAGGTTGGGATATCTATGGCTACACCTTC
NA	NA	14	TRBJ1-6	TRBV6-5	CASSSGTYNSPLHF	TGTGCCAGCAGCTCCGGGACTTATAATTCACCCCTCCACTTT
NA	TRBD1	17	TRBJ2-2	TRBV3-1/TRBV3-2	CASSQTRYRGRTGELFF	TGTGCCAGCAGCCAGACTCGTTACAGGGGCCGCACCGGGGAGCTGTTTTTT
NA	NA	16	TRBJ1-3	TRBV18	CASSPTRYISGNTIYF	TGTGCCAGCTCACCGACCAGGTACATCTCTGGAAACACCATATATTTT